The rows below give T cell receptor beta chains drawn from one sample of a study of post-analysis software for immune sequencing data. A single record per CDR3 protein comes from TCRdb applying MiXCR to the PCR reads. The sample has hundreds of thousands of distinct CDR3 sequences; around 27% are singletons. The source material was blood. The receptor source for this set is a girl under 18 with multiple sclerosis. Both conserved end residues are part of each CDR3. Fields, in order: V gene, J gene, CDR3 length, CDR3 protein.

v_gene: TRBV28
j_gene: TRBJ2-5
len: 15
CDR3aa: CASSLFGLAKETQYF

v_gene: TRBV7-2
j_gene: TRBJ2-5
len: 15
CDR3aa: CASSPQRTGGGEQYF

v_gene: TRBV5-1
j_gene: TRBJ1-2
len: 15
CDR3aa: CASSLDGGLGYGYTF

v_gene: TRBV29-1
j_gene: TRBJ2-1
len: 12
CDR3aa: CSVDGSWDEQFF

v_gene: TRBV9
j_gene: TRBJ1-6
len: 15
CDR3aa: CASSLGVTYNSPLHF

v_gene: TRBV6-5
j_gene: TRBJ2-5
len: 19
CDR3aa: CASSYSRAVGQGSMKTQYF

v_gene: TRBV6-5
j_gene: TRBJ2-3
len: 15
CDR3aa: CASSPTRTGTDTQYF

v_gene: TRBV6-5
j_gene: TRBJ2-1
len: 15
CDR3aa: CASSYSGSSYNEQFF

v_gene: TRBV18
j_gene: TRBJ1-1
len: 16
CDR3aa: CASSPLFVGENTEAFF

v_gene: TRBV6-2/TRBV6-3
j_gene: TRBJ2-7
len: 14
CDR3aa: CASRPSGGPYEQYF

v_gene: TRBV3-1
j_gene: TRBJ1-2
len: 14
CDR3aa: CASSQYTGGGGYTF

v_gene: TRBV4-3
j_gene: TRBJ2-5
len: 15
CDR3aa: CASSCTSGIGGTQYF

v_gene: TRBV20-1
j_gene: TRBJ2-7
len: 15
CDR3aa: CSARGGQGPLNEQYF

v_gene: TRBV27
j_gene: TRBJ1-2
len: 14
CDR3aa: CAVSRDGTNYGYTF

v_gene: TRBV10-3
j_gene: TRBJ1-6
len: 13
CDR3aa: CASDSNTGEALHF

v_gene: TRBV12-3/TRBV12-4
j_gene: TRBJ1-6
len: 15
CDR3aa: CASSFVSSYNSPLHF

v_gene: TRBV7-2
j_gene: TRBJ2-5
len: 16
CDR3aa: CASSLRGLAGQETQYF

v_gene: TRBV3-1
j_gene: TRBJ2-6
len: 17
CDR3aa: CASSPGTGVAGANVLTF

v_gene: TRBV20-1
j_gene: TRBJ2-7
len: 13
CDR3aa: CSARAQGGYEQYF

v_gene: TRBV20-1
j_gene: TRBJ1-1
len: 11
CDR3aa: CSLTGGTEAFF

v_gene: TRBV20-1
j_gene: TRBJ1-2
len: 16
CDR3aa: CSARDPFTRGDYGYTF

v_gene: TRBV29-1
j_gene: TRBJ2-7
len: 14
CDR3aa: CSAGTGCGAYEQYF

v_gene: TRBV29-1
j_gene: TRBJ2-1
len: 14
CDR3aa: CCVALGTDRNEQFF

v_gene: TRBV7-2
j_gene: TRBJ2-7
len: 13
CDR3aa: CASSFVLSYEQYF

v_gene: TRBV28
j_gene: TRBJ2-1
len: 16
CDR3aa: CASSSPRETGYNGQFF

v_gene: TRBV20-1
j_gene: TRBJ2-1
len: 14
CDR3aa: CSAYDRGPKHEQFF

v_gene: TRBV6-4
j_gene: TRBJ1-6
len: 13
CDR3aa: CASSESHNSPLHF